This T cell receptor beta chain is drawn from a study of T cell repertoires in cytomegalovirus infection. Study details: Based on public TCR beta signatures, there were indications of CMV infection and of a matching HLA type. General observations from the study: The study found HLA-C-restricted CMV-specific TCR beta clonotypes dominating the ex vivo response. Using cumulative public TCR beta family frequency, the authors identified those who carried CMV together with the relevant HLA.

This CDR3 is built from 14 residues. Germline assignment: CDR1 ENHRY and CDR2 SYGVKD. Note on this clonotype: Its specificity is not known.

TCRdb redid the calling of the reads with MiXCR, one entry per CDR3 protein. The sample includes some 800,000 distinct CDR3 sequences, less than 35% of them seen just once. The specimen was cultured CD8+ T cells from PBMCs, collected from culture after CMV antigen stimulation. This sequence originates from a human donor in good health (CMV status not recorded). Some clones in this sample may be carry-over from other donors' samples. The chain has TRBV10-3 and TRBJ2-7; D is uncertain. CDR3 region: CTISEYLGTYEQYV. The CDR3 region has the DNA TGTACCATCAGTGAGTATCTGGGGACCTACGAGCAGTACGTC.